This T cell receptor (beta chain) was identified in a study of blood T cells in healthy people across ages. Using a J-beta primer mix together with a sample-barcoded 5' primer, a second PCR was run for roughly 7 to 12 cycles. TCRdb independently ran MiXCR on the 5' RACE reads; one entry per CDR3 protein. This sample yields 550,000 to 650,000 distinct CDR3 sequences, of which about 28% are seen a single time; approximately 14% belongs to the top ten. This clonotype originated in a woman older than 75 in good health. The sample taken for sequencing was blood.

In nucleotides, the CDR3 is TGTGCCACCAGTGATCCAGGGACTAGCGGGAGCCACGAGCAGTACTTC. This gives the protein CATSDPGTSGSHEQYF. The gene calls are TRBV24-1 and TRBJ2-4; 14 bases are shared with TRBD2. The J call may be incorrect, as the DNA end agrees better with TRBJ2-7. CDR3 length equals 16 residues. The germline V gene has CDR1 KGHDR and CDR2 SFDVKD.